Below, 26 T cell receptor beta chains from the same sample are listed, as sequenced in a study of blood T cell repertoires in COVID-19. Data came from immunoSEQ multiplex PCR; TCRdb stores just in-frame clones and leaves some out. The sample has over 150,000 clones, about 88% seen once. Sequencing input: peripheral blood. Receptor source: a man over 45 with COVID-19, enrolled during active disease.

The chain couples TRBV29-1 to TRBJ1-4, with TRBD1 matching over 8 bases. This CDR3 has 13 amino acids. Germline values: CDR1 SQVTM, CDR2 ANQGSEA. After removal of 3 bases from V and 7 bases from J, the junction contained 4 bases not matched to a gene. CDR3 residues: CSVDGQGGEKLFF. CDR3 bases: TGCAGCGTTGACGGACAGGGCGGTGAAAAACTGTTTTTT.

The chain joins TRBV29-1 to TRBJ2-3, with D uncertain. V was trimmed by 2 bases and J by 5 bases, leaving 17 bases between them. The CDR3 is 15 amino acids. Per germline, CDR1 SQVTM and CDR2 ANQGSEA. Here the CDR3 DNA reads TGCAGCGTTGAAATCCTAGTGGCCAGAAGAGATACGCAGTATTTT. Translated, it gives CSVEILVARRDTQYF.

V is TRBV6-5 and J is TRBJ2-7, with TRBD2 identical over 13 bases. The J segment lost 3 bases and the V segment lost 7 bases, leaving 3 bases of the junction unmatched. CDR1 is MNHEY and CDR2 is SVGAGI in the germline V gene. CDR3 size: 14 residues. For the CDR3, the DNA is TGTGCCAGCATCCGACTAGCGGGAGGCTACGAGCAGTACTTC. Translated: CASIRLAGGYEQYF.

The rearrangement links TRBV7-9 to TRBJ1-2; no clear D gene. The CDR3 runs 14 residues. The V end lost 2 bases, the J end lost 4 bases, and 11 bases lay between the germline ends. Looked up from germline, CDR1 is SEHNR and CDR2 is FQNEAQ (reference sequence). CDR3 coding DNA: TGTGCCAGCAGCTTAAACGAGGGTCGCTATGGCTACACCTTC. The encoded protein is CASSLNEGRYGYTF.

This rearrangement joins TRBV14 to TRBJ1-6, with TRBD1 matching 9 bases. The CDR3 has 16 residues. Germline assignment: CDR1 SGHDN and CDR2 FVKESK. V lost 5 bases to trimming and J lost 10 bases; unmatched junction nucleotides: 12. CDR3 coding DNA: TGTGCCAGCAGCAAGACAGGGGGTCTGGTCTTCTCACCCCTCCACTTT. Translation: CASSKTGGLVFSPLHF.

The chain joins TRBV4-1 to TRBJ2-3, with TRBD1 matching over 9 bases. The CDR3 totals 15 residues. Germline CDR1 MGHRA, CDR2 YSYEKL. The V gene end was trimmed by 5 bases and the J gene end by 3 bases; junction bases not matched to a gene: 6. The CDR3 DNA follows: TGCGCCAGCAGCACCCGGGACAGGGAGACAGATACGCAGTATTTT. Amino acid sequence: CASSTRDRETDTQYF.

The sample holds a few counts of this clone. CDR3 sequence: CASSPGGPALAEAFF. The CDR3, as DNA: TGTGCCAGTAGTCCGGGGGGACCTGCCCTCGCTGAAGCTTTCTTT. V usage is TRBV19 and J usage is TRBJ1-1; weak D call: TRBD1 (5 bases). This CDR3 is 15 amino acids long. Germline V gene data show CDR1 as LNHDA and CDR2 as SQIVND (reference sequence). V lost 5 bases and J lost 6, with 19 bases in between.

This chain joins TRBV5-4 and TRBJ2-7, with D perhaps matching TRBD2 (5 bases). V lost 4 bases and J 3 bases, leaving 14 bases between the germline ends. The CDR3 sequence is 14 residues long. The V gene's germline CDR1 is SGHNT and CDR2 YYREEE (reference sequence). CDR3 region: CASSREGGYYEQYF. CDR3 DNA: TGTGCCAGCAGCCGTGAGGGCGGTTACTACGAGCAGTACTTC.

The rearrangement uses TRBV19 and TRBJ2-3; 9 bases line up with TRBD2. V was clipped by 5 bases and J by 2 bases; unmatched bases: 2. The CDR3 contains 14 residues. In germline, CDR1 is LNHDA, CDR2 SQIVND (reference sequence). CDR3: CASSGLANTDTQYF. The CDR3 DNA reads as TGTGCCAGTAGTGGACTAGCGAACACAGATACGCAGTATTTT.

The chain couples TRBV5-1 to TRBJ2-7; D gene uncertain. This CDR3 has 14 residues. The V gene's germline CDR1 is SGHRS and CDR2 YFSETQ. V was clipped by 0 bases and J by 5 bases, with 12 bases between them. The CDR3 loop is CASSLGQANNEQYF. Written as DNA, the CDR3 is TGCGCCAGCAGCTTGGGTCAGGCTAACAACGAGCAGTACTTC.

V is TRBV7-9 and J is TRBJ1-1; D perhaps matches TRBD1 (5 bases). The CDR3 is made up of 15 amino acids. Trimming stripped 5 bases from V and 2 bases from J, with 15 bases between. In germline, CDR1 is SEHNR, CDR2 FQNEAQ (reference sequence). The CDR3 protein is CASSHAFGGNTEAFF. Here the CDR3 DNA reads TGTGCCAGCAGCCACGCTTTCGGGGGTAACACTGAAGCTTTCTTT.

This CDR3 reads CATSASIGTDTGELFF. CDR3 nucleotide sequence: TGTGCCACCAGTGCCTCAATCGGGACAGATACCGGGGAGCTGTTTTTT. The rearrangement joins TRBV24-1 to TRBJ2-2; 7 bases are shared with TRBD1. The CDR3 is 16 amino acids. Trimming took 5 bases from V and 5 from J; bases not matched to a gene: 10. Germline V gives CDR1 KGHDR, CDR2 SFDVKD.

The V gene is TRBV19, the J gene TRBJ2-3; 11 bases agree with TRBD2. The CDR3 sequence is 15 residues long. Unmatched junction bases numbered 12, after V lost 10 bases and J lost 6 bases. Germline assignment: CDR1 LNHDA and CDR2 SQIVND (reference sequence). This CDR3 is CATTLTSGGGDTQYF. The CDR3 DNA reads as TGTGCCACTACACTAACTAGCGGGGGCGGGGATACGCAGTATTTT.

The chain couples TRBV29-1 to TRBJ2-2; 8 bases agree with TRBD1. The CDR3 extends over 16 amino acids. Looked up from germline, CDR1 is SQVTM and CDR2 is ANQGSEA. J gave up 1 base and V 6 bases, and 10 bases lay outside the gene matches. The CDR3 nucleotides read TGCAGCGTCTTAATGCGAGGGACAGGGAACACCGGGGAGCTGTTTTTT. Its translation: CSVLMRGTGNTGELFF.

The chain joins TRBV10-3 to TRBJ2-7; a weak D match, TRBD1 (6 bases). The germline V and J ends were trimmed by 10 bases and 3 bases, with 16 bases remaining between them. Germline values: CDR1 ENHRY, CDR2 SYGVKD. This CDR3 comprises 13 residues. The CDR3 nucleotides read TGTGCCACAACCGGGACACCAGACTACGAGCAGTACTTC. Protein: CATTGTPDYEQYF.

This rearrangement joins TRBV18 to TRBJ2-5, with 9 nucleotides matching TRBD1. The CDR3 loop spans 15 amino acids. Unmatched junction bases numbered 10, after V lost 6 bases and J lost 5 bases. Looked up from germline, CDR1 is KGHSH and CDR2 is LQKENI. CDR3 sequence: CASSPRQGGLETQYF. The DNA of the CDR3 is TGTGCCAGCTCCCCTCGACAGGGGGGTTTGGAGACCCAGTACTTC.

V gene TRBV28 combines with J gene TRBJ2-2; maybe TRBD1 (6 bases). Per germline, CDR1 MDHEN and CDR2 SYDVKM. The CDR3 loop spans 16 amino acids. The germline V and J ends were trimmed by 4 bases and 6 bases, with 18 bases remaining between them. CDR3: CASSSLTGLEAGELFF. The CDR3 region has the DNA TGTGCCAGCAGTTCACTTACAGGGTTAGAGGCCGGGGAGCTGTTTTTT.

In the case of this clone: Other DNA sequences in this sample translate to the same CDR3. The chain combines TRBV18 with TRBJ2-7; 7 bases fit TRBD1. The CDR3 is made up of 14 amino acids. V shed 3 bases and J 5 bases; nucleotides not matched to a gene: 7. CDR1 and CDR2 (germline): KGHSH, LQKENI. Here the CDR3 reads CASSPKTGIDEQYF. In DNA, the CDR3 is TGTGCCAGCTCACCCAAGACAGGGATCGACGAGCAGTACTTC.

The chain has TRBV27 and TRBJ2-5, with 11 bases lining up with TRBD2. The CDR3 has 15 amino acids. V gave up 5 bases and J gave up 9 bases; unmatched junction bases: 11. Germline V gene data show CDR1 as MNHEY and CDR2 as SMNVEV (reference sequence). The DNA for the CDR3 is TGTGCCAGCAGTAGTAGCGGGGGGGTATATATGGCCCAGTACTTC. Translated: CASSSSGGVYMAQYF.

The CDR3 protein is CASRDGSQETQYF. The CDR3 DNA reads as TGTGCCAGCCGGGACGGGAGCCAAGAGACCCAGTACTTC. The rearrangement links TRBV28 to TRBJ2-5; perhaps TRBD2 as D (6 bases). CDR1 and CDR2 (germline): MDHEN, SYDVKM. Trimming took 8 bases from V and 1 from J, leaving 11 bases between them. This CDR3 has 13 residues.

The chain uses TRBV9 and TRBJ2-3; possibly TRBD2 for D (6 bases). The CDR3 extends over 16 amino acids. CDR1 and CDR2 from the germline V gene are SGDLS and YYNGEE. With 4 bases removed from V and 2 bases from J, the gap between germline ends came to 17 bases. DNA of the CDR3: TGTGCCAGCAGCAAACTCGGGACTCCCTCCACAGATACGCAGTATTTT. As protein: CASSKLGTPSTDTQYF.

The chain has TRBV9 and TRBJ2-2, with 7 positions matching TRBD1. Germline V gene data show CDR1 as SGDLS and CDR2 as YYNGEE. Trimming cost V 3 bases and J 5 bases; bases outside gene matches: 13. This CDR3 has 17 residues. The DNA for the CDR3 is TGTGCCAGCAGCGGAAGGGGCGCAGGGGGTGTTACCGGGGAGCTGTTTTTT. It is translated as CASSGRGAGGVTGELFF.

This clone showed up just once. This chain uses TRBV28 with TRBJ2-2, with D hard to call. Trimming stripped 6 bases from V and 6 bases from J, with 17 bases between. The germline V gene encodes CDR1 MDHEN and CDR2 SYDVKM. There are 15 residues in the CDR3. DNA for the CDR3: TGTGCCAGCAGCCCCGGGTATGACGGCGCCGGGGAGCTGTTTTTT. This encodes CASSPGYDGAGELFF.

The rearrangement links TRBV7-9 to TRBJ2-7; tentatively, D is TRBD2 (6 bases). The germline V and J ends were trimmed by 3 bases and 6 bases, with 12 bases remaining between them. Germline loops: CDR1 SEHNR, CDR2 FQNEAQ (reference sequence). The CDR3 length is 13 residues. The CDR3 reads CASSFSGPSEQYF. The CDR3 DNA reads as TGTGCCAGCAGCTTTAGCGGACCGTCCGAGCAGTACTTC.

The genes are TRBV25-1 and TRBJ1-4, with 9 bases that match TRBD1. The V segment lost 4 bases and the J segment 0 bases; nucleotides outside the gene matches: 6. Per the germline V gene, CDR1 is MGHDK and CDR2 is SYGVNS. The CDR3 spans 17 residues. The CDR3 sequence: CASSVYRDRATNEKLFF. CDR3 bases: TGTGCCAGCAGTGTTTACCGGGACAGGGCAACTAATGAAAAACTGTTTTTT.

The rearrangement links TRBV9 to TRBJ1-2, with D perhaps matching TRBD1 (5 bases). This CDR3 contains 14 residues. CDR1 is SGDLS, CDR2 YYNGEE, per germline. V dropped 2 bases and J dropped 2 bases, with 10 bases sitting between them. CDR3 region: CASSVLGGNYGYTF. The CDR3 nucleotides are TGTGCCAGCAGCGTTCTGGGGGGGAACTATGGCTACACCTTC.